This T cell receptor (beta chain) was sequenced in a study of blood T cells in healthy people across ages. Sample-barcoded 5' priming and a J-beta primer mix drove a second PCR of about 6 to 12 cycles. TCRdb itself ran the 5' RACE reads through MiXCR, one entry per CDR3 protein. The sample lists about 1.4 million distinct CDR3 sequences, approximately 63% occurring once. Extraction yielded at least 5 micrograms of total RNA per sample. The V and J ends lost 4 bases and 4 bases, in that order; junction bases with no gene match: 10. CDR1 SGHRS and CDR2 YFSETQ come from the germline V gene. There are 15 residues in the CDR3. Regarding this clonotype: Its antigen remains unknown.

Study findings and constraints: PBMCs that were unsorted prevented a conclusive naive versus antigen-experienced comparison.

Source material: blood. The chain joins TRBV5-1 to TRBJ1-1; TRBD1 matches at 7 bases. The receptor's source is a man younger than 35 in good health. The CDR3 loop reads CASSARQGGGTEAFF. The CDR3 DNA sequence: TGCGCCAGCAGCGCACGACAGGGCGGGGGCACTGAAGCTTTCTTT. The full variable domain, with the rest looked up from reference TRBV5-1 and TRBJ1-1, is KAGVTQTPRYLIKTRGQQVTLSCSPISGHRSVSWYQQTPGQGLQFLFEYFSETQRNKGNFPGRFSGRQFSNSRSEMNVSTLELGDSALYLCASSARQGGGTEAFFGQGTRLTVV.